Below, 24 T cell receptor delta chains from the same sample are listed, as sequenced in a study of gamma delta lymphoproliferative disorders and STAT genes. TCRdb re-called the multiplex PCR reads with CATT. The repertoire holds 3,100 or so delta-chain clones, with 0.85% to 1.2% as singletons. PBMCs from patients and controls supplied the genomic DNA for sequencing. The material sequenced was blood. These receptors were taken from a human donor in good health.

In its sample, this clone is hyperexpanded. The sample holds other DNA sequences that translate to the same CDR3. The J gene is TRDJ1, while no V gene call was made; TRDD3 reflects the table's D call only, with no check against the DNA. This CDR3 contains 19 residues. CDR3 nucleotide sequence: TGTGCCTCCCACCCGACAGAGGCGGTGGACTATAAACATGTCGATAAACTCATCTTT. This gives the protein CASHPTEAVDYKHVDKLIF.

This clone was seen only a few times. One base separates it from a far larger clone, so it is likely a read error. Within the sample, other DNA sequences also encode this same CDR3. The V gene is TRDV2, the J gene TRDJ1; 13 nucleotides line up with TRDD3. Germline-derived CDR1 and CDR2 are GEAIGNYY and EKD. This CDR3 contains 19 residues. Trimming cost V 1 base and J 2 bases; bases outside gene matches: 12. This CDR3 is CACDTLLGDTLGGTDKLIF. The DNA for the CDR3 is TGTGCCTGTGACACTCTACTGGGGGATACGCTTGGGGGAACCGATAAACTCATCTTT.

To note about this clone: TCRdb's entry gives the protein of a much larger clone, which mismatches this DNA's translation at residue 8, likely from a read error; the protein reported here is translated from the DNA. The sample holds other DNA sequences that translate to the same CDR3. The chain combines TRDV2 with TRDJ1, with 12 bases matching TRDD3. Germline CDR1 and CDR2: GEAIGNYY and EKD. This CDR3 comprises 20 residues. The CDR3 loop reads CACDTVAGWGIRGVTDKLIF. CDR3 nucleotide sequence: TGTGCTTGTGACACCGTCGCCGGCTGGGGGATACGCGGGGTCACCGATAAACTCATCTTT.

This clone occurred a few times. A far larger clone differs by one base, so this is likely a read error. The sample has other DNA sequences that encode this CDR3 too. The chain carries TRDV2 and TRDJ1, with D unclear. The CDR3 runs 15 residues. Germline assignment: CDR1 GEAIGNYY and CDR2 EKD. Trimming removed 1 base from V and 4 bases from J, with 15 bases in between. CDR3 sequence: CACDTLLTSGDKLIF. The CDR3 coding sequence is TGTGCCTGTGACACTCTCTTAACTTCGGGCGATAAACTCATCTTT.

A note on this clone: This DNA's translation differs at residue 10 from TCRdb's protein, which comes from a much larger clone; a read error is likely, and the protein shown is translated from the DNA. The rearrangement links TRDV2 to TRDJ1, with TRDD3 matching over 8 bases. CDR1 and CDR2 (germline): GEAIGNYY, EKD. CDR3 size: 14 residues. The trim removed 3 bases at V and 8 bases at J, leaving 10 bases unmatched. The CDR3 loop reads CACDSILGAKKLIF. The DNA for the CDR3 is TGTGCCTGTGACTCCATACTGGGGGCCAAAAAACTCATCTTT.

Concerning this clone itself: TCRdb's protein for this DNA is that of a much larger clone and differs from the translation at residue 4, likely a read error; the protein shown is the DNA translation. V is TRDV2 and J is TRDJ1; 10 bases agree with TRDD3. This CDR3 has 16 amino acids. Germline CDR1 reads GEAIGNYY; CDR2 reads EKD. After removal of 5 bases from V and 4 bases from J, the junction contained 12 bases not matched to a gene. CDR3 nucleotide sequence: TGTGCCTGTGGCGAGGTAAGGGGGATACGCAGCGATAAACTCATCTTT. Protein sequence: CACGEVRGIRSDKLIF.

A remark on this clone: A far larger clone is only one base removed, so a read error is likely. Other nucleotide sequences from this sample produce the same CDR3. The CDR3 loop is CACDPIGGYSLDTDKLIF. In DNA form, the CDR3 reads TGTGCCTGTGACCCTATTGGGGGATACTCGTTGGACACCGATAAACTCATCTTC. This chain links TRDV2 with TRDJ1; TRDD3 aligns across 10 bases. Per the germline V gene, CDR1 is GEAIGNYY and CDR2 is EKD. The CDR3 is 18 residues long.

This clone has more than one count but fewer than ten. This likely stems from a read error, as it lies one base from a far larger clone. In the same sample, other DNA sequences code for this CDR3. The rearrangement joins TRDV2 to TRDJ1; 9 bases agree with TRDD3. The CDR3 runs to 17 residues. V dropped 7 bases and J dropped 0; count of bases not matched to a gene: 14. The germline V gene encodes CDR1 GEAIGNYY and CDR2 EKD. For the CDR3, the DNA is TGTGCCTGCGACTCCCTATTGGGGGATAGTTACACCGATAAACTCATCTTT. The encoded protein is CACDSLLGDSYTDKLIF.

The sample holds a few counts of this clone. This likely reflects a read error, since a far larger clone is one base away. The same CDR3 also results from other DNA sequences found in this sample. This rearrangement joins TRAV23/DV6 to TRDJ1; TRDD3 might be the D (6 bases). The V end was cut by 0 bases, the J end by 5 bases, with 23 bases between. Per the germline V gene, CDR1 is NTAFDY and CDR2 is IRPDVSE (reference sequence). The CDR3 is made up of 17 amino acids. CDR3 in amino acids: CAASIQGSWGWVDKLIF. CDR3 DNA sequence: TGTGCAGCAAGCATTCAGGGCTCCTGGGGATGGGTGGATAAACTCATCTTT.

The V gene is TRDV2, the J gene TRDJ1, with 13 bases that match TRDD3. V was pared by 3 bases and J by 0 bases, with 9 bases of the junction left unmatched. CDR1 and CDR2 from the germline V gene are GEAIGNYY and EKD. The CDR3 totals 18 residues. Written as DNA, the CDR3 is TGTGCCTGTGACTTGGTTGAACTGGGGGATACGCACACCGATAAACTCATCTTT. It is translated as CACDLVELGDTHTDKLIF.

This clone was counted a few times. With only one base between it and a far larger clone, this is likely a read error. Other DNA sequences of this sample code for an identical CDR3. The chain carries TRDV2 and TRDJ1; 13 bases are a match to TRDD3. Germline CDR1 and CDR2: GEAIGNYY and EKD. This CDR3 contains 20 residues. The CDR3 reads CACDTVADWGIRGVTDKLIF. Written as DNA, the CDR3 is TGTGCCTGTGACACCGTCGCCGACTGGGGGATACGCGGGGTCACCGATAAACTTATCTTT.

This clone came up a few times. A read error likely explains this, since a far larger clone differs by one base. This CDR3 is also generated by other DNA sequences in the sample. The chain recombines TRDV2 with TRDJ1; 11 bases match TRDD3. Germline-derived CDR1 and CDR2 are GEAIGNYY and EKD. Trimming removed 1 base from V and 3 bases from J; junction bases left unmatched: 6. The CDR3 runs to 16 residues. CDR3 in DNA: TGTGCCTGTGACACACCCCTGGGGGATACACCCGATAAACTCATCTTT. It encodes CACDTPLGDTPDKLIF.

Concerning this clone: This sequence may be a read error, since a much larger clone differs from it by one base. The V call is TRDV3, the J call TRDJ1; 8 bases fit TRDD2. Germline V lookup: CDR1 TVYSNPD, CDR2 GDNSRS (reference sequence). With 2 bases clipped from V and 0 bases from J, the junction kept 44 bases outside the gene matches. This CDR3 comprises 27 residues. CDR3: CAFCEEASYTPIGTSVGTGYNTDKLIF. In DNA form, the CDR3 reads TGTGCCTTTTGCGAGGAGGCTTCCTACACTCCGATAGGTACAAGTGTGGGTACTGGGTATAACACCGATAAACTCATCTTT.

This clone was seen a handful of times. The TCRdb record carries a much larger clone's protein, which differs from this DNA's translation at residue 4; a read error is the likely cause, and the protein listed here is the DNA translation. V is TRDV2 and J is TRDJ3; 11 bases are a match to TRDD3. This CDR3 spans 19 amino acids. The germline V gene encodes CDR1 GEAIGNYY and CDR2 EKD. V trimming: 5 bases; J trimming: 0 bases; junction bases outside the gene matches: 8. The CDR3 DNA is TGTGCCTGTGGCACAGTACTGGGGGATAGCTCCTGGGACACCCGACAGATGTTTTTC. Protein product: CACGTVLGDSSWDTRQMFF.

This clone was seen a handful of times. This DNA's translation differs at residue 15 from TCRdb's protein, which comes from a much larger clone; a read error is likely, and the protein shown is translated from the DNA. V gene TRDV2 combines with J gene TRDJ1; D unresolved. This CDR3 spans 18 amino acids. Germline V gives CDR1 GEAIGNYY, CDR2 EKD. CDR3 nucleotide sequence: TGTGCCTGTGACACCCTGCCGGGTGGGCAGAAAGTGGCCGATAGACTCATCTTT. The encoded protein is CACDTLPGGQKVADRLIF.

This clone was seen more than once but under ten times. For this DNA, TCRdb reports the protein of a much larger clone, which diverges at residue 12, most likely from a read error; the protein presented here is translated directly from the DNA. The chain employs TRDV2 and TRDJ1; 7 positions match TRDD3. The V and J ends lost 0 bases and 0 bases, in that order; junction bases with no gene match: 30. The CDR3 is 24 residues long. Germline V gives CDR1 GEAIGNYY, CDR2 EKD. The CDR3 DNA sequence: TGTGCCTGTGACACCTTGGGTCTTAGACTGGGGCATACGGAAACCGACCTGTACACCGATAAACTCATCTTT. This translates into CACDTLGLRLGHTETDLYTDKLIF.

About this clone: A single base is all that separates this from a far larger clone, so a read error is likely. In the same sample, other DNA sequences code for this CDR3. CDR3 sequence (DNA): TGTGCTCTCGGGGAGCCTTCCTACAACTGGGGGATACACACCGATAAACTCATCTTT. Amino acid sequence: CALGEPSYNWGIHTDKLIF. This rearrangement joins TRDV1 to TRDJ1; 12 bases map to TRDD3. Germline-derived CDR1 and CDR2 are TSWWSYY and QGS. CDR3 length equals 19 residues.

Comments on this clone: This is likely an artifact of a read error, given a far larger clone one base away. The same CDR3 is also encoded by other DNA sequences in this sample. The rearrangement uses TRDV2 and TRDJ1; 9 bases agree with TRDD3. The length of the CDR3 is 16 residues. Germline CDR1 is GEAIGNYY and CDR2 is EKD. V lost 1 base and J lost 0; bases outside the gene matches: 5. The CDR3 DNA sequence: TGTGCCTGTGACACTTTACTGGGGGAATACACCGATAAACTCATCTTT. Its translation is CACDTLLGEYTDKLIF.

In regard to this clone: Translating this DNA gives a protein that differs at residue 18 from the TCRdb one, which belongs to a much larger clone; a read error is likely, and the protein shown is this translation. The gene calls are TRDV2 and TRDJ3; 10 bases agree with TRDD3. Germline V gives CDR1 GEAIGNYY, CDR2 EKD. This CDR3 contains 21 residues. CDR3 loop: CACDTAGTGGFSSWDTRPMFF. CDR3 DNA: TGTGCCTGTGACACCGCTGGTACTGGGGGATTTTCCTCCTGGGACACCCGACCGATGTTTTTC.

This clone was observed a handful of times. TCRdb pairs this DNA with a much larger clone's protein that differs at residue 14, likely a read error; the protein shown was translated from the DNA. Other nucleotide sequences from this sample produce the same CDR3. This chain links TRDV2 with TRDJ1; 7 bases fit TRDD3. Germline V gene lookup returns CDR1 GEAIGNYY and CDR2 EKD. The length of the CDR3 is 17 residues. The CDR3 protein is CACDGILGKEYTDNLIF. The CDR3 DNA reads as TGTGCCTGTGATGGGATACTGGGGAAGGAGTACACCGATAATCTCATCTTT.

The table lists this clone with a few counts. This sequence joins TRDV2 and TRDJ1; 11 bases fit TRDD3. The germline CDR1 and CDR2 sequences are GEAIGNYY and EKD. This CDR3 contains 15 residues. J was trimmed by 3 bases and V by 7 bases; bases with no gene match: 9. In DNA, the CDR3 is TGTGCCTGGGAAGTACTGGGGGATAAGTCCGATAAACTCATCTTT. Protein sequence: CAWEVLGDKSDKLIF.

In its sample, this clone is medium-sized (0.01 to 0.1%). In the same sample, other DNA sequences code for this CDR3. CDR3 nucleotides: TGTGCCTTCAGCCTTCCTACGGGGGGTTACACCGATAAACTCATCTTT. As protein: CAFSLPTGGYTDKLIF. The J gene is TRDJ1, the V gene TRDV3; 9 bases fit TRDD2. The CDR3 is 16 residues long. V was clipped by 3 bases and J by 0 bases; unmatched bases: 11. Germline CDR1 is TVYSNPD and CDR2 is GDNSRS (reference sequence).

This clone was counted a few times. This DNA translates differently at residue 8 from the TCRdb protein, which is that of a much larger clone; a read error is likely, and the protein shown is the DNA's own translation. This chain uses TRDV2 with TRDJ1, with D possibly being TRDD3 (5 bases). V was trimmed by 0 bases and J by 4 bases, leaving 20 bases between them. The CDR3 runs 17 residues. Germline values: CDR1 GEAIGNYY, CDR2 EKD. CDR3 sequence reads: CACDTVEVQGGHDKLIF. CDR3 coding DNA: TGTGCCTGTGACACCGTAGAAGTCCAAGGGGGTCACGATAAACTCATCTTT.

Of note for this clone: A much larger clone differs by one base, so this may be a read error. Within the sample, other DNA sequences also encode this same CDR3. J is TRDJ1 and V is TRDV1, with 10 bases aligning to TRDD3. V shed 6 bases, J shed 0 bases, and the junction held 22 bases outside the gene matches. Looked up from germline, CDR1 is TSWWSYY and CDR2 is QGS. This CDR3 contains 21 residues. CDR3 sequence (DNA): TGTGCTCTTGGAAGGGCCTTCCTCCTGTTGCTGGGGGATATGTACACCGATAAACTCATCTTT. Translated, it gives CALGRAFLLLLGDMYTDKLIF.